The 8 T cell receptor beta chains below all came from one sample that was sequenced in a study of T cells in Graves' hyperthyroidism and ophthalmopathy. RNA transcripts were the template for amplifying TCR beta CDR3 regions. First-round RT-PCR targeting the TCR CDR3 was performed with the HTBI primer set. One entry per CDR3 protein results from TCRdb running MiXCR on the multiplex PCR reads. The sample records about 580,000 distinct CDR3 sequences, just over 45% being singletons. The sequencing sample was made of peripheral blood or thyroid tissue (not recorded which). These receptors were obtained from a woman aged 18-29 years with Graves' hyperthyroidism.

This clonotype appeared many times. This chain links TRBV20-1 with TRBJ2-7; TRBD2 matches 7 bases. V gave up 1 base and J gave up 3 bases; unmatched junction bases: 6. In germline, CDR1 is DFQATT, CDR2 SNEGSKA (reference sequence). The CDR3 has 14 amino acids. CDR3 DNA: TGCAGTGCTAGAGTGGCGCGGGAGAGCTACGAGCAGTACTTC. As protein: CSARVARESYEQYF.

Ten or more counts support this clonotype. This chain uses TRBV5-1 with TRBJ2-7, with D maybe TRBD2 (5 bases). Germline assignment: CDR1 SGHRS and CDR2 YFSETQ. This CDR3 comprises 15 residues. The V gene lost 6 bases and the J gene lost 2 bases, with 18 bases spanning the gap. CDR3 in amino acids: CASNAQRGSTYEQYF. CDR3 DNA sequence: TGCGCCAGCAACGCCCAACGCGGGTCGACCTACGAGCAGTACTTC. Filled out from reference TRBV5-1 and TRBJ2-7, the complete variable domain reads KAGVTQTPRYLIKTRGQQVTLSCSPISGHRSVSWYQQTPGQGLQFLFEYFSETQRNKGNFPGRFSGRQFSNSRSEMNVSTLELGDSALYLCASNAQRGSTYEQYFGPGTRLTVT.

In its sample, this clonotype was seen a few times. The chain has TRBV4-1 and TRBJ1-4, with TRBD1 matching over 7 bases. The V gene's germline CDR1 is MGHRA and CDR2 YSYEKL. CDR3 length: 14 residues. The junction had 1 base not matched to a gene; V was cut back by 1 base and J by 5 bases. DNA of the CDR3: TGCGCCAGCAGCCAAGTCAGGGGGAATGAAAAACTGTTTTTT. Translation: CASSQVRGNEKLFF.

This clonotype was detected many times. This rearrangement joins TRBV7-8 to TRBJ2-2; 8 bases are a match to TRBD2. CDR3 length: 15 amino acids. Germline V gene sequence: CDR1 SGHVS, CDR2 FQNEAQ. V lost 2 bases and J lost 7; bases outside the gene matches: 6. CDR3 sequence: CASSLHAREGGELFF. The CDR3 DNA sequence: TGTGCCAGCAGCTTACATGCTCGGGAGGGCGGGGAGCTGTTTTTT. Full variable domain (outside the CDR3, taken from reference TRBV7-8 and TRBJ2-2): GAGVSQSPRYKVAKRGQDVALRCDPISGHVSLFWYQQALGQGPEFLTYFQNEAQLDKSGLPSDRFFAERPEGSVSTLKIQRTQQEDSAVYLCASSLHAREGGELFFGEGSRLTVL.

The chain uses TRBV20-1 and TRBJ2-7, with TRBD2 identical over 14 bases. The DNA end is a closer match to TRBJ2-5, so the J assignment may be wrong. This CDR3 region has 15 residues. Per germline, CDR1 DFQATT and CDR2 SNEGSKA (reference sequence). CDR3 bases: TGCAGTGCCCTACCGGGACTAGCGGGGGCAGAGACCCAGTACTTC. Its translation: CSALPGLAGAETQYF.

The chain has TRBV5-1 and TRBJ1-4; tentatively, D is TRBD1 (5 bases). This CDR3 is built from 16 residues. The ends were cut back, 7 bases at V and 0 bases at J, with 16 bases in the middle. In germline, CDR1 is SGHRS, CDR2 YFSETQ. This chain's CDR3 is CASGPGGFATNEKLFF. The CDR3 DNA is TGCGCCAGCGGCCCCGGGGGGTTTGCAACTAATGAAAAACTGTTTTTT. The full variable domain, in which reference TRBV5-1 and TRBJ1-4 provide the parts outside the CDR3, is KAGVTQTPRYLIKTRGQQVTLSCSPISGHRSVSWYQQTPGQGLQFLFEYFSETQRNKGNFPGRFSGRQFSNSRSEMNVSTLELGDSALYLCASGPGGFATNEKLFFGSGTQLSVL.

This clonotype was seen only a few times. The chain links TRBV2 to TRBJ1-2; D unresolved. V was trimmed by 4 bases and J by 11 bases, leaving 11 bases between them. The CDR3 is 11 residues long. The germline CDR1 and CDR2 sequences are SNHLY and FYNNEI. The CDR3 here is CASSGGLGYTF. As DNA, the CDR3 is TGTGCCAGCAGTGGTGGACTGGGATACACCTTC.

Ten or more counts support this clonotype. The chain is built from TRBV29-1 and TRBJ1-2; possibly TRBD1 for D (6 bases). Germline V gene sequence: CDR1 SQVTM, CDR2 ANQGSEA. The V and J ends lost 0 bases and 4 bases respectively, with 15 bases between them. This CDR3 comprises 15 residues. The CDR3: CSVEDSSQGPYGYTF. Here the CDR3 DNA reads TGCAGCGTTGAAGACTCTTCACAGGGACCCTATGGCTACACCTTC.